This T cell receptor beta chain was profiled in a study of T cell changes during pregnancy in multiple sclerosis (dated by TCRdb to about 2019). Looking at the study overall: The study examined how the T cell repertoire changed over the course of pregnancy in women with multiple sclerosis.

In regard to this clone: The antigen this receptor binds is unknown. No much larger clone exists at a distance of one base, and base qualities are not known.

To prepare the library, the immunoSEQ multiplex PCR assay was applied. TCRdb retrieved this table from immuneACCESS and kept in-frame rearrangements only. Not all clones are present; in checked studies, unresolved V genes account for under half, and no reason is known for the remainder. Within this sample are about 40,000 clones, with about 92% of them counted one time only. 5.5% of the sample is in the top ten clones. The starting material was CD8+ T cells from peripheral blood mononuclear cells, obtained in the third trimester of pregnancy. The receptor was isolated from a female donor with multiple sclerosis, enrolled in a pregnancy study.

The base sequence is TGTGCCAGCAGTGAAAGCGCGAACACCGGGGAGCTGTTTTTT. Protein translation: CASSESANTGELFF. This sequence uses TRBV6-4 and TRBJ2-2, with no confident D gene call. Counted from cysteine to phenylalanine, this CDR3 has 14 amino acids. The read is trimmed to its CDR3 DNA, 42 bases read in frame from base 1. From a lookup of the germline V gene, CDR1 and CDR2 are MRHNA and SNTAGT. A distance of 5 bases separates the germline ends of V and J, which lose 3 bases and 0 bases respectively.